The entry below gives a single T cell receptor beta chain sequence along with its context. The antigen is not known. This sample is drawn from a study of shared clonotypes between healthy human individuals. The study, taken as a whole, reports: Naive subsets usually exceeded memory subsets in estimated richness. Sequencing depth was predicted to influence how clonotypes are shared among donors.

The CDR3 is 15 amino acids. Trimming took 5 bases from V and 4 from J, leaving 16 bases between them. Germline V gene sequence: CDR1 SGHTA, CDR2 FQGNSA. The protocol was immunoSEQ multiplex PCR, while the TCRdb copy is restricted to in-frame clones and leaves out a portion. The data show 2 million to 2.5 million clones, roughly 91% seen once. CD45RO-negative cells were positively selected for CCR7, leaving out terminally differentiated effector memory CD45RA+ cells. The source is a man younger than 30 in good health. Some clones in this sample may be carry-over from other donors' samples. The sequenced sample consisted of naive CD8+ T cells from PBMCs. The chain combines TRBV7-2 with TRBJ2-3; D is undetermined. CDR3: CASSTINLGPDTQYF. CDR3 nucleotide sequence: TGTGCCAGCAGCACCATAAACCTTGGGCCAGATACGCAGTATTTT. Complete variable domain (other parts from reference TRBV7-2 and TRBJ2-3): GAGVSQSPSNKVTEKGKDVELRCDPISGHTALYWYRQSLGQGLEFLIYFQGNSAPDKSGLPSDRFSAERTGGSVSTLTIQRTQQEDSAVYLCASSTINLGPDTQYFGPGTRLTVL.